The 26 T cell receptor beta chains in this list originate from one sample, sequenced in a study of T cells in Graves' hyperthyroidism and ophthalmopathy (dated by TCRdb to the late 2010s). The method behind the library was multiplex PCR. Instrument used: Illumina HiSeq 2000. The TCR beta CDR3 regions were amplified from RNA transcripts. The first round of RT-PCR for the TCR CDR3 was performed with the HTBI primer set and the Qiagen OneStep RT-PCR kit. The public reads were reanalyzed by TCRdb: fastp trimming at Q25, MiXCR alignment, in-frame beta chains only. Each CDR3 protein gets just one entry, which takes the most common genes and DNA from the rows behind it. Counted in this sample were more than 550,000 distinct CDR3 sequences; roughly 20% of them appeared once. The ten largest clones capture 16% of the sample. The sample consisted of blood. The receptors originated from a woman between 50 and 59 years old with Graves' hyperthyroidism that later progressed to Graves' ophthalmopathy.

The chain joins TRBV4-1 to TRBJ1-5; D ambiguous. The CDR3 is 19 amino acids. CDR1 and CDR2 from the germline V gene are MGHRA and YSYEKL. Between the trimmed V and J ends, which lost 2 bases and 2 bases, there was a span of 22 bases. CDR3 loop: CASSQFTPGVGKGNQPQHF. DNA for the CDR3: TGCGCCAGCAGCCAATTCACCCCCGGGGTGGGAAAAGGCAATCAGCCCCAGCATTTT.

The rearrangement joins TRBV7-6 to TRBJ1-4; D is perhaps TRBD1 (6 bases). The V end was cut by 5 bases, the J end by 4 bases, with 17 bases between. Germline lookup yields CDR1 SGHVS and CDR2 FNYEAQ. The CDR3 runs 16 residues. For the CDR3, the DNA is TGTGCCAGCAGCCAAATGACAGGTTTACTTAATGAAAAACTGTTTTTT. Protein product: CASSQMTGLLNEKLFF.

At least ten counts were recorded for this clonotype. The CDR3, as DNA: TGTGCCAGCAGCCTAGTACGGGGCTGGGGCACAGATACGCAGTATTTT. Residues: CASSLVRGWGTDTQYF. The chain combines TRBV11-2 with TRBJ2-3, with D tentatively TRBD1 or TRBD2 (5 bases each). The V gene lost 5 bases and the J gene lost 1 base, with 16 bases spanning the gap. The CDR3 is made up of 16 amino acids. Germline CDR1 SGHAT, CDR2 FQNNGV.

This clonotype was found a few times. The gene calls are TRBV5-1 and TRBJ2-5; tentatively, D is TRBD2 (5 bases). V was shortened by 3 bases and J by 1 base, with 16 bases between the two germline ends. CDR1 and CDR2 from the germline V gene are SGHRS and YFSETQ. This CDR3 spans 16 amino acids. CDR3 protein: CASSSRDTDLQETQYF. CDR3 DNA sequence: TGCGCCAGCAGCTCTCGGGATACCGACCTCCAAGAGACCCAGTACTTC.

In its sample, this clonotype was seen a few times. The rearrangement uses TRBV6-2 or TRBV6-3 and TRBJ2-3; 8 bases are a match to TRBD2. The ends lost 2 bases at V and 3 bases at J; junction bases unmatched: 13. Germline V gene sequence: CDR1 MNHEY, CDR2 SVGEGT. The CDR3 covers 18 residues. In nucleotides, the CDR3 is TGTGCCAGCAGTTACGTCTTGGTGGCGGGGGGAAGAACAGATACGCAGTATTTT. Translation: CASSYVLVAGGRTDTQYF.

The sample holds a few counts of this clonotype. The V and J genes are TRBV20-1 and TRBJ2-5; D ambiguous. Trimming took 1 base from V and 2 from J, leaving 17 bases between them. Germline V gene lookup returns CDR1 DFQATT and CDR2 SNEGSKA (reference sequence). The CDR3 has 16 residues. The CDR3 coding sequence is TGCAGTGCTAGAGTTGGCAGGAACACCGGTCAAGAGACCCAGTACTTC. Translating it yields CSARVGRNTGQETQYF.

In its sample, this clonotype was seen once. The chain recombines TRBV11-2 with TRBJ2-1; 8 bases are shared with TRBD2. Looked up from germline, CDR1 is SGHAT and CDR2 is FQNNGV. The CDR3 length is 15 residues. J gave up 0 bases and V 6 bases, and 4 bases lay outside the gene matches. This CDR3 reads CASRPSGSSYNEQFF. The CDR3 bases are TGTGCCAGCAGACCAAGCGGGAGCTCCTACAATGAGCAGTTCTTC.

This clonotype has just a few counts. It may be a read error: a sequence one base away is much more abundant. The chain is built from TRBV13 and TRBJ2-7; weak D call: TRBD1 (5 bases). V was pared by 1 base and J by 5 bases, with 6 bases between. The CDR3 length is 12 residues. Germline CDR1 and CDR2: PRHDT and FYEKMQ (reference sequence). In DNA form, the CDR3 reads TGTGCCAGCAGCTTAGACAGGAACGAGCAGTACTTC. Translated, it gives CASSLDRNEQYF.

This clonotype was counted between two and nine times. The chain is built from TRBV7-2 and TRBJ1-1, with a possible D match to TRBD1 (6 bases). V was cut by 5 bases and J by 4 bases, with 17 bases left in between. The germline gives CDR1 SGHTA, CDR2 FQGNSA. The CDR3 sequence is 15 residues long. CDR3 coding DNA: TGTGCCAGCAGCCCCAACCGACAGGTAATCACTGAAGCTTTCTTT. Translation: CASSPNRQVITEAFF.

At least ten counts were recorded for this clonotype. The V call is TRBV10-3, the J call TRBJ2-5; TRBD1 might be the D (7 bases). V gave up 3 bases and J gave up 6 bases, with 17 bases separating them. This CDR3 has 15 residues. CDR1 and CDR2 (germline): ENHRY, SYGVKD. CDR3 residues: CAISDIAGGRKTQYF. CDR3 bases: TGTGCCATCAGTGATATTGCAGGGGGGCGTAAGACCCAGTACTTC.

Ten or more counts support this clonotype. V usage is TRBV5-1 and J usage is TRBJ2-3, with 8 bases matching TRBD1. With V trimmed by 7 bases and J by 6 bases, 13 bases remained unmatched. The length of the CDR3 is 15 residues. CDR1 SGHRS and CDR2 YFSETQ come from the germline V gene. CDR3 sequence reads: CASGLAGGDSDTQYF. Here the CDR3 DNA reads TGCGCCAGCGGCCTAGCAGGGGGCGACTCTGATACGCAGTATTTT.

This clonotype was seen at least ten times. The junction shows a germline mismatch at one end, possibly a read error. The chain combines TRBV5-1 with TRBJ2-3; TRBD2 matches at 9 bases. There are 15 residues in the CDR3. Germline CDR1 SGHRS, CDR2 YFSETQ. CDR3 nucleotides: TGTGCCAGCAGTTTGGCGGGGGGGCCTCCAGATACGCAGTATTTT. Translating it yields CASSLAGGPPDTQYF.

This chain uses TRBV10-2 with TRBJ2-5; 15 positions agree with TRBD2. The CDR3 covers 18 residues. The J segment lost 5 bases and the V segment lost 6 bases, leaving 13 bases of the junction unmatched. Germline V CDR1 and CDR2: WSHSY, SAAADI. CDR3 nucleotide sequence: TGCGCCAGCAGGATCTCGGGACTAGCGGGGGGAAAAGGGGAGACCCAGTACTTC. It codes for CASRISGLAGGKGETQYF.

This clonotype has ten or more counts. The CDR3 sequence is CASSLQDSYEQYF. The CDR3 DNA reads as TGTGCCAGCAGCCTACAAGACAGCTACGAGCAGTACTTC. The chain combines TRBV3-1 with TRBJ2-7; weak D call: TRBD1 (5 bases). The CDR3 loop spans 13 amino acids. CDR1 is LGHDT, CDR2 YNNKEL, per germline (reference sequence). V was trimmed by 4 bases and J by 3 bases, leaving 10 bases between them.

This clonotype has ten or more counts. V usage is TRBV20-1 and J usage is TRBJ1-1; tentatively, D is TRBD1 (6 bases). V lost 3 bases, J lost 0 bases, and 11 bases lay in between. This CDR3 region has 14 residues. Germline loops: CDR1 DFQATT, CDR2 SNEGSKA (reference sequence). The DNA for the CDR3 is TGCAGTGCTAGGAAAAGGGGGTTGAACACTGAAGCTTTCTTT. This sequence encodes CSARKRGLNTEAFF.

This clonotype has a count of ten or more. The V call is TRBV27, the J call TRBJ2-2, with 10 bases that match TRBD2. Germline assignment: CDR1 MNHEY and CDR2 SMNVEV (reference sequence). This CDR3 comprises 19 residues. The trim removed 1 base at V and 0 bases at J, leaving 8 bases unmatched. Here the CDR3 reads CASSLYSLAGVANTGELFF. For the CDR3, the DNA is TGTGCCAGCAGTTTATATAGTCTAGCGGGGGTTGCGAACACCGGGGAGCTGTTTTTT.

The V gene is TRBV6-1, the J gene TRBJ1-5; maybe TRBD1 (6 bases). Germline V gene data show CDR1 as MNHNS and CDR2 as SASEGT. The V end was cut by 8 bases, the J end by 0 bases, with 20 bases between. The CDR3 sequence is 17 residues long. The chain's CDR3 is CASAVGEGTYSNQPQHF. The CDR3 DNA reads TGTGCCAGCGCAGTGGGCGAGGGGACATATAGCAATCAGCCCCAGCATTTT.

This clonotype was recorded at least ten times. The chain carries TRBV5-1 and TRBJ2-3; no reliable D call. Trimming took 0 bases from V and 5 from J, leaving 10 bases between them. This CDR3 spans 14 amino acids. From germline, CDR1 is SGHRS and CDR2 YFSETQ. This chain's CDR3 is CASSLELNQDTQYF. The CDR3 DNA is TGCGCCAGCAGCTTGGAGCTAAACCAAGATACGCAGTATTTT.

In this sample, this clonotype turned up many times. The V and J genes are TRBV11-1 and TRBJ2-5; possibly TRBD1 or TRBD2 for D (5 bases each). CDR1 is SGHAT and CDR2 is FQDESV in the germline V gene (reference sequence). V lost 5 bases to trimming and J lost 5 bases, with 12 bases between them. The CDR3 consists of 13 residues. The DNA of the CDR3 is TGTGCCAGCAGCACCGGGACCACCGAGACCCAGTACTTC. Translation: CASSTGTTETQYF.

This clonotype was seen only a few times. The genes are TRBV11-3 and TRBJ2-1; D not resolved. Between the trimmed V and J ends, which lost 4 bases and 9 bases, there was a span of 13 bases. The germline V gene encodes CDR1 SGHNT and CDR2 YENEEA. This CDR3 contains 13 residues. CDR3 in amino acids: CASSSPPWGEQFF. The CDR3 DNA reads as TGTGCCAGCAGCTCCCCTCCCTGGGGTGAGCAGTTCTTC.

This clonotype was seen a few times. The V gene is TRBV6-5, the J gene TRBJ2-6; TRBD1 or TRBD2 may be the D gene (5 bases each). Trimming removed 0 bases from V and 4 bases from J, with 10 bases in between. Germline V gives CDR1 MNHEY, CDR2 SVGAGI. This CDR3 region has 16 residues. CDR3 sequence reads: CASSYSRGAGANVLTF. CDR3 DNA: TGTGCCAGCAGTTACTCTCGAGGGGCAGGGGCCAACGTCCTGACTTTC.

This clonotype was picked up many times. V is TRBV6-4 and J is TRBJ1-2; 8 bases fit TRBD1. Trimming cost V 6 bases and J 3 bases; bases outside gene matches: 3. The CDR3 is 13 residues long. CDR1 is MRHNA and CDR2 is SNTAGT in the germline V gene. This chain's CDR3 is CASSGQGDYGYTF. In DNA form, the CDR3 reads TGTGCCAGCAGCGGACAGGGTGACTATGGCTACACCTTC.

The chain recombines TRBV4-1 with TRBJ1-5, with a possible D match to TRBD1 (5 bases). V lost 0 bases and J lost 5, with 14 bases in between. CDR3 length equals 16 residues. Germline V gives CDR1 MGHRA, CDR2 YSYEKL. The chain's CDR3 is CASSQDLGQGHQPQHF. The CDR3 DNA reads as TGCGCCAGCAGCCAAGATCTAGGGCAGGGACATCAGCCCCAGCATTTT.

In this sample, this clonotype turned up a few times. The V call is TRBV19, the J call TRBJ2-3; unclear D gene. Trimming shortened V by 1 base and J by 0 bases, and 11 bases separated the two germline ends. CDR1 and CDR2 (germline): LNHDA, SQIVND (reference sequence). The CDR3 is made up of 16 amino acids. CDR3 sequence (DNA): TGTGCCAGTAGTATAGGCGGACGGCCTAGCACAGATACGCAGTATTTT. This encodes CASSIGGRPSTDTQYF.

The chain uses TRBV7-9 and TRBJ1-2; TRBD1 matches at 7 bases. The CDR3 length is 16 residues. Trimming took 5 bases from V and 5 from J; bases not matched to a gene: 14. The germline CDR1 and CDR2 sequences are SEHNR and FQNEAQ (reference sequence). This CDR3 reads CASSKNTGTERYGYTF. CDR3 DNA sequence: TGTGCCAGCAGCAAAAACACCGGGACAGAGAGATATGGCTACACCTTC. The whole variable domain, remainder taken from reference TRBV7-9 and TRBJ1-2, is DTGVSQNPRHKITKRGQNVTFRCDPISEHNRLYWYRQTLGQGPEFLTYFQNEAQLEKSRLLSDRFSAERPKGSFSTLEIQRTEQGDSAMYLCASSKNTGTERYGYTFGSGTRLTVV.

This clonotype was seen repeatedly, ten times or more. This chain links TRBV2 with TRBJ1-3; D gene uncertain. The CDR3 is 14 amino acids. The germline gives CDR1 SNHLY, CDR2 FYNNEI. Trimming took off 5 bases at V and 0 bases at J, with 8 bases between the two ends. DNA of the CDR3: TGTGCCAGCAGTCCTGGGAGCTCTGGAAACACCATATATTTT. As protein: CASSPGSSGNTIYF.